This T cell receptor (beta chain) derives from a study of identical twins. The study, taken as a whole, reports: Clonotypes of the beta chain that were abundant in cord blood carried fewer insertions (memory repertoires showed none). Without tracking the same donors, conclusions rested on cross-sectional statistical analysis. The degree of excess twin sharing was weaker in beta out-of-frame sequences.

The sample holds many counts of this clonotype. Its target is unknown. Trimming at V came to 5 bases and at J to 3 bases, leaving 5 bases not matched to a gene. Germline CDR1 reads MNHNS; CDR2 reads SASEGT. The CDR3 contains 15 residues. One entry per CDR3 protein results from TCRdb running MiXCR on the 5' RACE reads. This table has around 680,000 distinct CDR3 sequences, around 8.3% appearing once. These data were also reused for a study on yellow fever vaccine responses in identical twins.

The source is a woman aged 18-30 years in good health. The sample consisted of PBMCs. V usage is TRBV6-1 and J usage is TRBJ1-5; 9 bases agree with TRBD1. The CDR3 loop is CASSTGQGNNQPQHF. In DNA, the CDR3 is TGTGCCAGCAGTACGGGACAGGGAAACAATCAGCCCCAGCATTTT.